This entry describes one T cell receptor (beta chain). Its antigen is unidentified. Clones were sequenced by immunoSEQ multiplex PCR, and TCRdb holds only the in-frame ones, with some missing. The sample has roughly 150,000 clones, roughly 90% seen once. The sample originates from a study of T cell responses to AZD1222 COVID-19 vaccine. Study-wide results and limits: Spike was spanned by vaccine-associated CD4 TCRs, with dominance at 160-218 and 743-854.

The starting material was peripheral blood, obtained 28 days after the second AZD1222 dose. This sequence originates from an adult who received the AZD1222 COVID-19 vaccine.

The CDR3 is CASSSTTGAHEQFF. CDR3 sequence (DNA): TGTGCCAGCAGTTCAACCACAGGGGCCCATGAGCAGTTCTTC. The chain uses TRBV6-5 and TRBJ2-1; 7 bases are shared with TRBD1. CDR1 MNHEY and CDR2 SVGAGI come from the germline V gene. The CDR3 runs to 14 residues. Losses at the gene ends were 4 bases for V and 8 bases for J; bases not matched to a gene: 8.